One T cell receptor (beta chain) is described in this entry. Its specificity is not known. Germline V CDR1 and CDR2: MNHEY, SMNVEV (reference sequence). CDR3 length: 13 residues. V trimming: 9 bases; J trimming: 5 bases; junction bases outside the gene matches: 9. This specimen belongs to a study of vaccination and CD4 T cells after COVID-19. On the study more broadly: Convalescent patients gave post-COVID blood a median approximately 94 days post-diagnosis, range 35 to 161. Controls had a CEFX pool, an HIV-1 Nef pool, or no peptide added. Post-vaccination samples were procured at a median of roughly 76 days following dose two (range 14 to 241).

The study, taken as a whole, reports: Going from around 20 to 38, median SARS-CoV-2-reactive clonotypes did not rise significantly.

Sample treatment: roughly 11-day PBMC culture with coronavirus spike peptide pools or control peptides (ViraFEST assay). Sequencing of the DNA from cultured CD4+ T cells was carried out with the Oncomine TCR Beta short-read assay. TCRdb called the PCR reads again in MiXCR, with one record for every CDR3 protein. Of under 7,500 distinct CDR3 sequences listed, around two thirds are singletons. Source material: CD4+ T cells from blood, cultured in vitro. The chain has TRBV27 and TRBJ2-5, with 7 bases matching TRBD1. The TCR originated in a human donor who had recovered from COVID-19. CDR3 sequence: CARGTAKGETQYF. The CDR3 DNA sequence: TGTGCCAGGGGGACAGCAAAGGGGGAGACCCAGTACTTC.